This entry describes one TCR beta chain. The sample belongs to a study of shared clonotypes between healthy human individuals. Study as a whole: Three plates were used per donor for CD4 naive, three for CD4 memory, two for CD8 naive and one for CD8 memory.

Sequencing used immunoSEQ multiplex PCR; TCRdb keeps in-frame clones, though not all of them. Here the sample spans 650,000 to 750,000 clones, less than 80% being singletons. The V segment lost 2 bases and the J segment 8 bases; nucleotides outside the gene matches: 4. This CDR3 has 14 residues. Germline CDR1 and CDR2: SGHRS and YFSETQ. The sequence came from a woman in her 30s in good health. The sequenced sample was memory CD4+ T cells sorted from blood. Subset here: CD45RA-negative fraction. V usage is TRBV5-1 and J usage is TRBJ1-4; TRBD1 matches 9 bases. In DNA form, the CDR3 reads TGCGCCAGCAGCTTAAGGGGACAGGGAGAAAAACTGTTTTTT. It is translated as CASSLRGQGEKLFF.